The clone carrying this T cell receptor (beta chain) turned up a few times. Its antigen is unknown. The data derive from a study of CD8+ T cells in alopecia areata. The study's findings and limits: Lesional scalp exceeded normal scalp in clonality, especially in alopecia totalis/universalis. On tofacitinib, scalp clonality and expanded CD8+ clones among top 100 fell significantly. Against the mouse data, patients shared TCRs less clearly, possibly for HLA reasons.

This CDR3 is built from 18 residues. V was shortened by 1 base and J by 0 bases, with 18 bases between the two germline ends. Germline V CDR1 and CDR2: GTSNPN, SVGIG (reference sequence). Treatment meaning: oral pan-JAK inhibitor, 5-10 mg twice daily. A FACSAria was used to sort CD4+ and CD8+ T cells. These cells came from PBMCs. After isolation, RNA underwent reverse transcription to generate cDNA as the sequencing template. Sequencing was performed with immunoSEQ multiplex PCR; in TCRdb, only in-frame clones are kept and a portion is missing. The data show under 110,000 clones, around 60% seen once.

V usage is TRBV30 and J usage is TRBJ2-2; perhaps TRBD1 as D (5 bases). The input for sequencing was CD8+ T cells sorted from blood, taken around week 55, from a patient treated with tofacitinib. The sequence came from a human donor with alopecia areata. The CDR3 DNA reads TGTGCCTGGAGTGGTTTCCCAACAGGCTCCGCGAACACCGGGGAGCTGTTTTTT. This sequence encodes CAWSGFPTGSANTGELFF.